The 6 T cell receptor beta chains below come from one sample, sequenced in a study of cytomegalovirus exposure and HLA in healthy donors. PCR amplification relied on 60 Vbeta primers (plus 13 Jbeta primers). TCRdb's copy holds only in-frame clones and misses some; the assay was immunoSEQ multiplex PCR. The data contain 100,000 to 150,000 clones, 70% to 85% of them seen just once; the ten biggest clones take up approximately 1.5%. The sequenced sample was PBMCs. The receptors shown here come from a female donor in good health and CMV-seronegative.

The rearrangement joins TRBV18 to TRBJ2-7, with TRBD1 as a possible D gene (6 bases). This CDR3 contains 16 residues. V lost 2 bases, J lost 3 bases, and 17 bases lay in between. CDR1 is KGHSH, CDR2 LQKENI, per germline. CDR3 loop: CASSPFAPGTHYEQYF. CDR3 nucleotide sequence: TGTGCCAGCTCACCATTTGCCCCAGGGACACACTACGAGCAGTACTTC. The full variable domain, with the rest looked up from reference TRBV18 and TRBJ2-7, is NAGVMQNPRHLVRRRGQEARLRCSPMKGHSHVYWYRQLPEEGLKFMVYLQKENIIDESGMPKERFSAEFPKEGPSILRIQQVVRGDSAAYFCASSPFAPGTHYEQYFGPGTRLTVT.

The CDR3 DNA is TGTGCCAGCAGTGCTAGGACCAGGACACAAAACCAGCCCCAGCATTTT. Translating gives CASSARTRTQNQPQHF. The chain couples TRBV6-1 to TRBJ1-5; D may be TRBD1 (5 bases). V shed 4 bases and J shed 7 bases, with 20 bases lying between them. Germline V gene sequence: CDR1 MNHNS, CDR2 SASEGT. The CDR3 spans 16 residues.

This CDR3 is CASSLVQGNTEAFF. In DNA form, the CDR3 reads TGTGCCAGCAGCTTGGTACAGGGGAACACTGAAGCTTTCTTT. V usage is TRBV5-4 and J usage is TRBJ1-1; weak D call: TRBD1 (6 bases). V was clipped by 0 bases and J by 1 base, with 7 bases between them. This CDR3 contains 14 residues. The germline gives CDR1 SGHNT, CDR2 YYREEE (reference sequence).

J is TRBJ2-3 and V is TRBV29-1; weak D call: TRBD1 (6 bases). The germline gives CDR1 SQVTM, CDR2 ANQGSEA. V lost 4 bases and J 3 bases, leaving 11 bases between the germline ends. CDR3 length equals 13 residues. CDR3 bases: TGCAGCGTTGGGGGGCGGGTAACAGATACGCAGTATTTT. Its translation is CSVGGRVTDTQYF.

The chain has TRBV30 and TRBJ1-4; TRBD1 agrees at 9 bases. Germline trimming cut 3 bases from V and 5 bases from J; bases unmatched to any gene: 4. The CDR3 consists of 14 residues. Germline loops: CDR1 GTSNPN, CDR2 SVGIG (reference sequence). CDR3 in DNA: TGTGCCTGGAGCGCCGGGACAGGGAATGAAAAACTGTTTTTT. The encoded protein is CAWSAGTGNEKLFF.

The chain couples TRBV2 to TRBJ2-5; 12 bases agree with TRBD1. TRBJ2-7 matches the DNA end more closely, so the J call is doubtful. In germline, CDR1 is SNHLY, CDR2 FYNNEI. CDR3 length: 15 residues. The CDR3 loop reads CASRATGQGANEQYF. For the CDR3, the DNA is TGTGCCAGCAGGGCTACGGGACAGGGGGCTAACGAGCAGTACTTC.